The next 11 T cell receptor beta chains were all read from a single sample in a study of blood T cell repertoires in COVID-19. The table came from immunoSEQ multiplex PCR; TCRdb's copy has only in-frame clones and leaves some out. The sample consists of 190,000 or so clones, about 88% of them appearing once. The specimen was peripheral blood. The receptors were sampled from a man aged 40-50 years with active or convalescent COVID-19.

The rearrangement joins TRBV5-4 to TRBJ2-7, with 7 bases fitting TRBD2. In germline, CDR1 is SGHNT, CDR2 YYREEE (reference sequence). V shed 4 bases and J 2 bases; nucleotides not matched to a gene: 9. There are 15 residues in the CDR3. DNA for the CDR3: TGTGCCAGCAGCCCTCGGGGGGAGAGGGCCTACGAGCAGTACTTC. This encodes CASSPRGERAYEQYF.

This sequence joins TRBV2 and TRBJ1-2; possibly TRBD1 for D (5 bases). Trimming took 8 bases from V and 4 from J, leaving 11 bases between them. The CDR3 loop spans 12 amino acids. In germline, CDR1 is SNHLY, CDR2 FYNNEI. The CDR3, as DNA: TGTGCCAGCGGGGGGACTTTCTATGGCTACACCTTC. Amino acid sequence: CASGGTFYGYTF.

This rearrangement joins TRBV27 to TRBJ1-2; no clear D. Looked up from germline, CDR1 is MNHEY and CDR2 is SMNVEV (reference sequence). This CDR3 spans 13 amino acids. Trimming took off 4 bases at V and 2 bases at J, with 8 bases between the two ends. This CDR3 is CASSWRLNYGYTF. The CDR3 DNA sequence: TGTGCCAGCAGTTGGAGGCTCAACTATGGCTACACCTTC.

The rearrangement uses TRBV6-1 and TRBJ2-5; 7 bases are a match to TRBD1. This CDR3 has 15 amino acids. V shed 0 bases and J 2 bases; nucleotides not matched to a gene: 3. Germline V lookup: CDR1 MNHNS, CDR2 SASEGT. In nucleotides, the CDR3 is TGTGCCAGCAGTGAAGCCCGGGACAGTCAAGAGACCCAGTACTTC. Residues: CASSEARDSQETQYF.

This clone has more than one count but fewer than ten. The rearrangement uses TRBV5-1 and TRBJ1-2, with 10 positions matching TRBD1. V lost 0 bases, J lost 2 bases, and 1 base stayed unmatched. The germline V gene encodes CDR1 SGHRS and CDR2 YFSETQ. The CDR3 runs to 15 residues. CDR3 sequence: CASSLGDRGNYGYTF. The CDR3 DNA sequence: TGCGCCAGCAGCTTGGGGGACAGGGGCAACTATGGCTACACCTTC.

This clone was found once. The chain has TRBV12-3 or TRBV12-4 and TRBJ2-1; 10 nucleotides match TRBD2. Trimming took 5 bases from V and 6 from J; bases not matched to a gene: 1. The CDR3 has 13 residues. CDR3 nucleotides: TGTGCCAGCAGTAGCGGGGGGGCCAATGAGCAGTTCTTC. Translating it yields CASSSGGANEQFF.

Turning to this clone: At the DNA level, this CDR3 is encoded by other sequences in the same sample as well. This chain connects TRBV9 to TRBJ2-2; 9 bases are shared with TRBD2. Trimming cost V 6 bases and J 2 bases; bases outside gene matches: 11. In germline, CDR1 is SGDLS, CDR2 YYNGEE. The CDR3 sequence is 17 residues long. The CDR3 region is CASNDLAGGPNTGELFF. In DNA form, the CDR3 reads TGTGCCAGCAACGATCTCGCGGGGGGGCCAAACACCGGGGAGCTGTTTTTT. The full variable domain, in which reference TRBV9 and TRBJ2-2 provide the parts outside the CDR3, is DSGVTQTPKHLITATGQRVTLRCSPRSGDLSVYWYQQSLDQGLQFLIQYYNGEERAKGNILERFSAQQFPDLHSELNLSSLELGDSALYFCASNDLAGGPNTGELFFGEGSRLTVL.

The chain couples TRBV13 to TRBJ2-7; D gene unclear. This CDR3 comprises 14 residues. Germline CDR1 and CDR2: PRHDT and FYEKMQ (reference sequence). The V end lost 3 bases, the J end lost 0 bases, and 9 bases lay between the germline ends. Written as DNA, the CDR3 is TGTGCCAGCAGCTTTCTAGGCGGCTCCTACGAGCAGTACTTC. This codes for CASSFLGGSYEQYF.

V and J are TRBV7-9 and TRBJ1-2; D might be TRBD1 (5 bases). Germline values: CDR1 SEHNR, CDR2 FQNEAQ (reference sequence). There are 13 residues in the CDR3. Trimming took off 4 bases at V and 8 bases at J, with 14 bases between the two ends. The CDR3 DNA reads TGTGCCAGCAGCTACGGGGGAGTTTTCGGCTACACCTTC. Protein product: CASSYGGVFGYTF.

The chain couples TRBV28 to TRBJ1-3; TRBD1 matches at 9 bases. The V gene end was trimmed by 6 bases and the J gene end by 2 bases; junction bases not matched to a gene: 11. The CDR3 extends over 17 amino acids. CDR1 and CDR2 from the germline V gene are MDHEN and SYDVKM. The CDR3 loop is CASSGLGDRDTGNTIYF. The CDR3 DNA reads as TGTGCCAGCAGCGGGTTGGGGGACAGGGATACTGGAAACACCATATATTTT.

CDR3 region: CASSEVQNGYTF. The CDR3, as DNA: TGTGCCAGCAGTGAAGTCCAGAATGGCTACACCTTC. This chain connects TRBV2 to TRBJ1-2; D unresolved. V lost 1 base to trimming and J lost 6 bases, with 6 bases between them. Germline assignment: CDR1 SNHLY and CDR2 FYNNEI. CDR3 length equals 12 residues. Filled out from reference TRBV2 and TRBJ1-2, the complete variable domain reads EPEVTQTPSHQVTQMGQEVILRCVPISNHLYFYWYRQILGQKVEFLVSFYNNEISEKSEIFDDQFSVERPDGSNFTLKIRSTKLEDSAMYFCASSEVQNGYTFGSGTRLTVV.